This T cell receptor beta chain appears in the sequencing data of a study of CD8 T cells in ankylosing spondylitis (dated 2017 in TCRdb). For the study in its entirety: The study profiled T cell receptor beta repertoires in healthy donors and ankylosing spondylitis patients to find disease-linked TCR variants. Peripheral blood samples were taken, and synovial fluid was additionally collected from ankylosing spondylitis patients. The full study cohort comprised about 23 ankylosing spondylitis patients and approximately 100 healthy donors. General findings and caveats noted by the study authors: Some motif variants were previously reported in synovial fluid and blood of reactive arthritis patients, suggesting common disease-initiation mechanisms. A TCR beta motif made up of several highly homologous amino acid variants appeared to be characteristic of blood from ankylosing spondylitis patients. In peripheral blood, the disease-linked clones were found at relatively low frequencies and had a CD8+ phenotype. Significant enrichment of the disease-linked clones was reported in matched synovial fluid samples from ankylosing spondylitis patients.

V drops 7 bases and J drops 4 bases, leaving 11 bases in between. CDR1 and CDR2, per the germline V gene, are ENHRY and SYGVKD. Including cysteine and phenylalanine, the CDR3 has 13 amino acids. The kept DNA is CDR3 alone, 39 bases in frame from the first base. This clonotype appeared once. The specificity of this receptor is unknown. Qualities for individual bases were not recorded, and no much larger clone is one base off. One read alone is a weak basis. For sequencing, an Illumina HiSeq 2500 was employed. TCR beta libraries were prepared by quantitative 5'-RACE with molecular barcodes. From the authors' description of their analysis: A new computational method, built on a probabilistic model of VDJ rearrangement, was used to identify disease-linked TCR variants. The public sequencing data were trimmed at Q25 with fastp and processed into clonotypes with MiXCR by TCRdb, which kept only in-frame beta chains. Every entry covers one CDR3 protein and lists the most common genes and DNA from its rows. For this entry, the V and J calls and clone size follow TCRdb and not the study's own pipeline. The sample table holds about 160,000 distinct CDR3 sequences, of which roughly 44% were seen once. 13% to 15% of the sample is taken by the ten largest.

Synovial fluid samples were matched to blood samples from the same ankylosing spondylitis patients. Sequencing was done on a sample of synovial fluid, either unsorted or a sorted T cell fraction (not recorded which). Here the chain combines TRBV10-3 and TRBJ1-5; there is no confident call for the D gene. The receptor comes from a male donor with ankylosing spondylitis. CDR3 loop: CAINRQRNQPQHF. The DNA is as follows: TGTGCCATCAACCGGCAAAGAAATCAGCCCCAGCATTTT.